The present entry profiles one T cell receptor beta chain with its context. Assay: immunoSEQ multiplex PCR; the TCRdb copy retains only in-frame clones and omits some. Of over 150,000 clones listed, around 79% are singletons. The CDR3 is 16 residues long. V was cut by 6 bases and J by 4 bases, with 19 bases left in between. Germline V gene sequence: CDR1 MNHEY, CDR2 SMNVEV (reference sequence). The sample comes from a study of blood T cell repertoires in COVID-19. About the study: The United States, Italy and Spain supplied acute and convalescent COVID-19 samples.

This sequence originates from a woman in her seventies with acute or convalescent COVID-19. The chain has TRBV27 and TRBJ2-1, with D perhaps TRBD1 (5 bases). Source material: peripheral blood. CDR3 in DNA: TGTGCCAGCAGGCGTGGGCAGGGCCCGTCGTACAATGAGCAGTTCTTC. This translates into CASRRGQGPSYNEQFF.